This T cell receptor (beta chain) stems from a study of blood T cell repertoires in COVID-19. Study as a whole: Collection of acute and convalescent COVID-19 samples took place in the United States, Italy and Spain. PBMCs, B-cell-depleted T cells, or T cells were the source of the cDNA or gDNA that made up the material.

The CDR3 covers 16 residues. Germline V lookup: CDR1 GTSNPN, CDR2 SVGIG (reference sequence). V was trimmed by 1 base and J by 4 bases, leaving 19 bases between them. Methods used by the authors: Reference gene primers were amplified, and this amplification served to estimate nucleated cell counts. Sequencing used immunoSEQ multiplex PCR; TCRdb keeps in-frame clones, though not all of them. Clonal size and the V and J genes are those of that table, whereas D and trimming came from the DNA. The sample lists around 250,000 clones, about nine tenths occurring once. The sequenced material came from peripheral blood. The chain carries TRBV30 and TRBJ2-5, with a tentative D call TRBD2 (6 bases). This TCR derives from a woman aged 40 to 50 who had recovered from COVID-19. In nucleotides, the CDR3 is TGTGCCTGGAGTGAATACAGGCGCGGGGCCCCAGAGACCCAGTACTTC. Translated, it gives CAWSEYRRGAPETQYF.